The 8 T cell receptor beta chains below were found in one sample sequenced in a study of blood T cell repertoires in COVID-19. Using immunoSEQ multiplex PCR, the repertoire was profiled, and TCRdb retains in-frame clones only, with some absent. The data hold roughly 350,000 clones, with 85% to 90% observed a single time. Sequenced material: peripheral blood. All receptors derive from a woman between 65 and 79 years old with COVID-19, enrolled during active disease.

This chain uses TRBV28 with TRBJ1-1, with D tentatively TRBD1 (6 bases). Trimming took 6 bases from V and 6 from J, leaving 20 bases between them. The CDR3 contains 15 residues. Germline V gene data show CDR1 as MDHEN and CDR2 as SYDVKM. The CDR3 protein is CASREGQLGLSEAFF. CDR3 sequence (DNA): TGTGCCAGCAGAGAAGGACAGTTAGGATTGTCTGAAGCTTTCTTT. Combining the CDR3 with reference TRBV28 and TRBJ1-1 gives the whole variable domain DVKVTQSSRYLVKRTGEKVFLECVQDMDHENMFWYRQDPGLGLRLIYFSYDVKMKEKGDIPEGYSVSREKKERFSLILESASTNQTSMYLCASREGQLGLSEAFFGQGTRLTVV.

The V call is TRBV24-1, the J call TRBJ1-5; perhaps TRBD1 as D (5 bases). The CDR3 extends over 15 amino acids. V lost 5 bases and J 2 bases, leaving 12 bases between the germline ends. Germline assignment: CDR1 KGHDR and CDR2 SFDVKD. CDR3 protein: CATSARGGGNQPQHF. CDR3 coding DNA: TGTGCCACCAGTGCAAGGGGTGGGGGCAATCAGCCCCAGCATTTT.

This clone was counted only a few times. The rearrangement uses TRBV28 and TRBJ2-7; D possibly corresponds to TRBD2 (7 bases). V gave up 7 bases and J gave up 4 bases, with 17 bases separating them. Per the germline V gene, CDR1 is MDHEN and CDR2 is SYDVKM. CDR3 size: 14 residues. CDR3 protein: CASTKGGGLYEQYF. The CDR3 coding sequence is TGTGCCAGCACCAAAGGGGGGGGTTTGTACGAGCAGTACTTC.

The chain recombines TRBV5-4 with TRBJ2-7; 8 bases align to TRBD1. Germline assignment: CDR1 SGHNT and CDR2 YYREEE (reference sequence). J gave up 1 base and V 5 bases, and 5 bases lay outside the gene matches. This CDR3 contains 14 residues. The CDR3 spells CASRSTGGSYEQYF. The CDR3 nucleotides are TGTGCCAGCAGATCCACAGGGGGTTCCTACGAGCAGTACTTC.

This clone occurred a few times. The CDR3 here is CASKALTVSTEAFF. CDR3 nucleotide sequence: TGTGCCAGTAAAGCGTTGACAGTAAGCACTGAAGCTTTCTTT. The rearrangement joins TRBV19 to TRBJ1-1, with a weak D call TRBD1 (5 bases). The germline gives CDR1 LNHDA, CDR2 SQIVND (reference sequence). V was clipped by 7 bases and J by 4 bases, with 16 bases between them. The CDR3 runs to 14 residues.

This chain uses TRBV27 with TRBJ1-1; weak D call: TRBD1 (6 bases). With 11 bases removed from V and 5 bases from J, the gap between germline ends came to 15 bases. This CDR3 region has 12 residues. Per germline, CDR1 MNHEY and CDR2 SMNVEV (reference sequence). As DNA, the CDR3 is TGTGCCTCGGCAAGGGGGGGGACTGAAGCTTTCTTT. Its translation: CASARGGTEAFF.

The chain is built from TRBV7-7 and TRBJ2-1; the D is unclear. This CDR3 contains 13 residues. CDR1 and CDR2 (germline): SSHAT, FNYEAQ (reference sequence). Trimming left V 1 base short and J 4 bases short, with 5 bases between. In nucleotides, the CDR3 is TGTGCCAGCAGCTTAGACAGTTACAATGAGCAGTTCTTC. Translated: CASSLDSYNEQFF.

The chain recombines TRBV15 with TRBJ2-7; D not certain. CDR3 length: 15 residues. Germline assignment: CDR1 LNHNV and CDR2 YYDKDF (reference sequence). V gave up 0 bases and J gave up 3 bases, with 12 bases separating them. The CDR3 DNA reads as TGTGCCACCAGCAGAGATCGAGAACTCTTCTACGAGCAGTACTTC. Residues: CATSRDRELFYEQYF.